The text below deals with one T cell receptor beta chain. How the authors handled the data: Reference gene primers were amplified, and this amplification served to estimate nucleated cell counts. The assay was immunoSEQ multiplex PCR, and TCRdb's table has in-frame clones only and misses some. For V, J and clone size, that table is used; D and trimming come from the DNA. The sample has roughly 250,000 clones, 88% seen once. These data come from a study of blood T cell repertoires in COVID-19. Turning to the study itself: COVID-19 samples from acute and convalescent phases originated in the United States, Italy and Spain. T cells, B-cell-depleted T cells, or PBMCs supplied cDNA or gDNA.

Germline assignment: CDR1 MNHEY and CDR2 SVGAGI. This CDR3 has 15 amino acids. The junction had 5 bases not matched to a gene; V was cut back by 6 bases and J by 5 bases. This sequence originates from a man aged 55 to 69 who had recovered from COVID-19. V and J are TRBV6-5 and TRBJ2-1, with 12 bases aligning to TRBD1. The specimen sequenced was peripheral blood. The CDR3 bases are TGTGCCAGCAGCGGGGACAGGGGGCTCAACAATGAGCAGTTCTTC. Translated, it gives CASSGDRGLNNEQFF.